The 30 T cell receptor beta chains reported below all come from one sample, sequenced in a study of Tregs in tolerant kidney transplant recipients. TCRdb keeps only in-frame clones here, not all; method: immunoSEQ multiplex PCR. The sample comprises roughly 86,000 clones, 80% to 95% of which are singletons, and roughly 1.5% rests with the top ten. Related graft donors supplied nonmyeloablative bone marrow transplants, and mixed chimerism was transient. The sample in question was CD4+ T cells from blood (PBMCs), obtained 12 months after the transplant. The receptor source for this set is a human patient who received a combined kidney and bone marrow transplant. Part of the T cell pool may stem from the graft donor.

Only a few counts were recorded for this clone. The V call is TRBV19, the J call TRBJ1-4, with D maybe TRBD1 (5 bases). This CDR3 region has 15 residues. Germline CDR1 LNHDA, CDR2 SQIVND (reference sequence). The germline V and J ends were trimmed by 5 bases and 7 bases, with 17 bases remaining between them. The chain's CDR3 is CASSPRQYRTEKLFF. CDR3 coding DNA: TGTGCCAGTAGTCCCCGACAGTATCGGACTGAAAAACTGTTTTTT.

The chain is built from TRBV30 and TRBJ1-2; D remains ambiguous. Per germline, CDR1 GTSNPN and CDR2 SVGIG (reference sequence). The CDR3 sequence is 13 residues long. V was cut by 0 bases and J by 8 bases, with 13 bases left in between. The CDR3 region has the DNA TGTGCCTGGAGTGTAGGAGAGGGAAGAGGCTACACCTTC. Protein product: CAWSVGEGRGYTF.

The chain links TRBV11-1 to TRBJ1-2; TRBD1 is a possible D gene (6 bases). This CDR3 is 13 amino acids long. CDR1 is SGHAT and CDR2 is FQDESV in the germline V gene (reference sequence). V lost 5 bases and J 2 bases, leaving 9 bases between the germline ends. CDR3 residues: CASSLGTNYGYTF. In DNA, the CDR3 is TGTGCCAGCAGCCTTGGGACAAACTATGGCTACACCTTC. Based on the CDR3 plus reference TRBV11-1 and TRBJ1-2, the full variable domain is EAEVAQSPRYKITEKSQAVAFWCDPISGHATLYWYRQILGQGPELLVQFQDESVVDDSQLPKDRFSAERLKGVDSTLKIQPAELGDSAMYLCASSLGTNYGYTFGSGTRLTVV.

This clone came up once. V is TRBV7-2 and J is TRBJ2-6; tentative D call: TRBD2 (5 bases). This CDR3 contains 17 residues. Germline V gene lookup returns CDR1 SGHTA and CDR2 FQGNSA. V lost 0 bases, J lost 0 bases, and 9 bases lay in between. In DNA, the CDR3 is TGTGCCAGCAGCTTAGCCGGACTCCTCTCTGGGGCCAACGTCCTGACTTTC. Its translation: CASSLAGLLSGANVLTF.

The chain recombines TRBV5-3 with TRBJ2-7; possible D gene TRBD2, 6 bases. TRBV5-3 is an open reading frame whose function is uncertain. Deletions cut 0 bases from V and 1 base from J, with 14 bases between. The length of the CDR3 is 16 residues. The CDR3 sequence is CARSLVATSFSYEQYF. The CDR3, as DNA: TGTGCCAGAAGCTTGGTCGCGACTAGTTTTTCCTACGAGCAGTACTTC.

The chain carries TRBV20-1 and TRBJ1-1; no firm D call. The CDR3 has 11 amino acids. With 6 bases removed from V and 5 bases from J, the gap between germline ends came to 10 bases. Germline V lookup: CDR1 DFQATT, CDR2 SNEGSKA (reference sequence). CDR3 DNA sequence: TGCAGTGCCATGGGCTTAACTGAAGCTTTCTTT. It is translated as CSAMGLTEAFF.

The chain joins TRBV7-6 to TRBJ1-6; a possible D gene is TRBD1 (6 bases). Per the germline V gene, CDR1 is SGHVS and CDR2 is FNYEAQ. CDR3 length: 16 amino acids. V was trimmed by 0 bases and J by 1 base, leaving 7 bases between them. This CDR3 reads CASSLAGQSYNSPLHF. CDR3 sequence (DNA): TGTGCCAGCAGCTTAGCCGGACAGTCCTATAATTCACCCCTCCACTTT.

CDR3 in amino acids: CASSRRNLASGNTIYF. The CDR3 bases are TGTGCCAGCAGCCGGAGAAACCTAGCCTCTGGAAACACCATATATTTT. The chain joins TRBV7-9 to TRBJ1-3; no clear D gene. Germline CDR1 reads SEHNR; CDR2 reads FQNEAQ (reference sequence). Trimming pared 5 bases from V and 0 bases from J, leaving 14 bases between. The CDR3 totals 16 residues.

The chain links TRBV28 to TRBJ2-2; a weak D match, TRBD1 (6 bases). The V and J ends lost 5 bases and 6 bases respectively, with 10 bases between them. The CDR3 runs 13 residues. Germline CDR1 and CDR2: MDHEN and SYDVKM. CDR3 coding DNA: TGTGCCAGCAGTCGGACAGTTTCCGGGGAGCTGTTTTTT. This translates into CASSRTVSGELFF.

The gene calls are TRBV7-9 and TRBJ2-5, with TRBD1 as a possible D gene (5 bases). Deletions cut 1 base from V and 4 bases from J, with 7 bases between. The germline gives CDR1 SEHNR, CDR2 FQNEAQ (reference sequence). CDR3 length equals 13 residues. In DNA, the CDR3 is TGTGCCAGCAGCTTAGATCAGGGAGAGACCCAGTACTTC. Its protein is CASSLDQGETQYF. Supplemented by reference TRBV7-9 and TRBJ2-5, the full variable domain reads DTGVSQNPRHKITKRGQNVTFRCDPISEHNRLYWYRQTLGQGPEFLTYFQNEAQLEKSRLLSDRFSAERPKGSFSTLEIQRTEQGDSAMYLCASSLDQGETQYFGPGTRLLVL.

This chain joins TRBV28 and TRBJ1-2, with 10 bases identical to TRBD1. Looked up from germline, CDR1 is MDHEN and CDR2 is SYDVKM. V dropped 5 bases and J dropped 8; count of bases not matched to a gene: 8. The CDR3 is 14 residues long. CDR3 DNA sequence: TGTGCCAGCAGTGCCGGGACAGGGGTGTACGGCTACACCTTC. It encodes CASSAGTGVYGYTF.

CDR3 sequence reads: CASSSEGGDNSPLHF. In DNA form, the CDR3 reads TGTGCCAGCAGTTCCGAAGGGGGGGATAATTCACCCCTCCACTTT. This chain joins TRBV6-6 and TRBJ1-6; possible D gene TRBD1, 6 bases. The V and J ends lost 4 bases and 5 bases respectively, with 12 bases between them. CDR3 length: 15 amino acids. From germline, CDR1 is MNHNY and CDR2 SVGAGI (reference sequence).

The V gene is TRBV29-1, the J gene TRBJ2-7; 15 nucleotides line up with TRBD2. The germline V gene has CDR1 SQVTM and CDR2 ANQGSEA. The J segment lost 0 bases and the V segment lost 6 bases, leaving 6 bases of the junction unmatched. The CDR3 has 16 amino acids. The chain's CDR3 is CSVTGTSGRHSYEQYF. The CDR3 bases are TGCAGCGTGACCGGGACTAGCGGGAGGCACTCCTACGAGCAGTACTTC.

The CDR3 loop is CASSSRQGGVYGYTF. The CDR3 DNA reads as TGTGCCAGTAGTTCGCGACAGGGGGGGGTCTATGGCTACACCTTC. The chain recombines TRBV19 with TRBJ1-2; 9 nucleotides align to TRBD1. CDR1 LNHDA and CDR2 SQIVND come from the germline V gene (reference sequence). The CDR3 covers 15 residues. Germline trimming cut 5 bases from V and 4 bases from J; bases unmatched to any gene: 8.

Worth noting for this clone: One end of the junction does not line up with germline, which may come from a read error. The chain is built from TRBV7-3 and TRBJ2-3; 7 nucleotides match TRBD2. The CDR3 length is 13 residues. Germline lookup yields CDR1 SGHTA and CDR2 FQGTGA. The CDR3 DNA is TGTGCCAGCAGCTTAAATCCTAGCGGCCAGGCCCTTTTT. This sequence encodes CASSLNPSGQALF.

The V and J genes are TRBV7-2 and TRBJ2-5; no firm D call. Trimming shortened V by 1 base and J by 6 bases, and 6 bases separated the two germline ends. The CDR3 has 12 amino acids. Germline CDR1 and CDR2: SGHTA and FQGNSA. CDR3 DNA sequence: TGTGCCAGCAGCTTAGTCCCTCAGACCCAGTACTTC. Translation: CASSLVPQTQYF.

This chain joins TRBV9 and TRBJ1-1; D not certain. Germline loops: CDR1 SGDLS, CDR2 YYNGEE. The V end lost 0 bases, the J end lost 4 bases, and 13 bases lay between the germline ends. The length of the CDR3 is 15 residues. The CDR3 bases are TGTGCCAGCAGCGTAGGTTCAGGTAAGTTCACTGAAGCTTTCTTT. As protein: CASSVGSGKFTEAFF. The variable domain in full, with the rest retrieved from reference TRBV9 and TRBJ1-1, is DSGVTQTPKHLITATGQRVTLRCSPRSGDLSVYWYQQSLDQGLQFLIQYYNGEERAKGNILERFSAQQFPDLHSELNLSSLELGDSALYFCASSVGSGKFTEAFFGQGTRLTVV.

This rearrangement joins TRBV11-3 to TRBJ2-6, with D possibly being TRBD1 (6 bases). The germline V gene has CDR1 SGHNT and CDR2 YENEEA. V lost 8 bases and J 2 bases, leaving 13 bases between the germline ends. The CDR3 extends over 15 amino acids. CDR3 sequence (DNA): TGTGCCAGCGGACCATACAGGGCTGGGGCCAACGTCCTGACTTTC. Protein: CASGPYRAGANVLTF.

The rearrangement links TRBV7-3 to TRBJ2-5; 8 bases are shared with TRBD1. Germline assignment: CDR1 SGHTA and CDR2 FQGTGA. The CDR3 has 15 amino acids. After removal of 5 bases from V and 2 bases from J, the junction contained 7 bases not matched to a gene. CDR3 in DNA: TGTGCCAGCAGCCCCTCCGGACAGGGACAAGAGACCCAGTACTTC. Encoded protein: CASSPSGQGQETQYF.

This chain uses TRBV23-1 with TRBJ2-7; 7 nucleotides agree with TRBD1. TRBV23-1 qualifies as an ORF whose function is uncertain. The CDR3 covers 16 residues. The V segment lost 1 base and the J segment 3 bases; nucleotides outside the gene matches: 9. The CDR3 region has the DNA TGCGCCAGCAGTCAATTCCCAGGGGGTGTTTGCTACGAGCAGTACTTC. It yields the protein CASSQFPGGVCYEQYF.

The genes are TRBV7-8 and TRBJ2-7; 13 bases match TRBD2. The trim removed 5 bases at V and 0 bases at J, leaving 1 base unmatched. Germline loops: CDR1 SGHVS, CDR2 FQNEAQ. The CDR3 contains 15 residues. CDR3 amino acids: CASSGTSGTSYEQYF. CDR3 nucleotide sequence: TGTGCCAGCAGCGGGACTAGCGGGACCTCCTACGAGCAGTACTTC.

This sequence joins TRBV30 and TRBJ2-2, with 8 bases matching TRBD1. Losses at the gene ends were 3 bases for V and 8 bases for J; bases not matched to a gene: 14. Per germline, CDR1 GTSNPN and CDR2 SVGIG (reference sequence). CDR3 size: 16 residues. CDR3 sequence (DNA): TGTGCCTGGAGGGCGGGACAGGCCAAGAGGATGGGGGAGCTGTTTTTT. Translation: CAWRAGQAKRMGELFF.

CDR3 region: CASSPAGTGNTIYF. The CDR3 DNA sequence: TGTGCCAGCAGCCCAGCGGGTACTGGAAACACCATATATTTT. The J gene is TRBJ1-3, the V gene TRBV7-3; D unresolved. The CDR3 loop spans 14 amino acids. Germline V gives CDR1 SGHTA, CDR2 FQGTGA. The V end lost 5 bases, the J end lost 2 bases, and 10 bases lay between the germline ends.

The genes are TRBV29-1 and TRBJ2-3; D is perhaps TRBD2 (5 bases). The CDR3 is 13 residues long. Trimming removed 7 bases at V and 2 bases at J, with 13 bases between. Germline V CDR1 and CDR2: SQVTM, ANQGSEA. The CDR3 sequence: CSAERSDTDTQYF. For the CDR3, the DNA is TGCAGCGCCGAACGTAGCGACACAGATACGCAGTATTTT.

Sample share makes this clone medium-sized. This chain connects TRBV6-6 to TRBJ2-7; weak D call: TRBD2 (7 bases). The CDR3 loop spans 13 amino acids. Trimming left V 2 bases short and J 7 bases short, with 12 bases between. Germline assignment: CDR1 MNHNY and CDR2 SVGAGI (reference sequence). The DNA of the CDR3 is TGTGCCAGCAGTTACGCGGGGGCTGGAGAGCAGTACTTC. Amino acid sequence: CASSYAGAGEQYF.

V is TRBV5-1 and J is TRBJ2-1; 12 bases map to TRBD2. Germline CDR1 reads SGHRS; CDR2 reads YFSETQ. The CDR3 covers 16 residues. V dropped 5 bases and J dropped 9; count of bases not matched to a gene: 12. This CDR3 reads CASSPQTSGSGGEQFF. The CDR3 DNA reads TGCGCCAGCAGTCCACAGACTAGCGGGAGTGGGGGTGAGCAGTTCTTC.

The chain couples TRBV18 to TRBJ2-2; TRBD1 is a possible D gene (6 bases). Trimming shortened V by 2 bases and J by 5 bases, and 12 bases separated the two germline ends. Germline values: CDR1 KGHSH, CDR2 LQKENI. This CDR3 has 15 amino acids. In nucleotides, the CDR3 is TGTGCCAGCTCACCATGGGGGCTCCGGACCGGGGAGCTGTTTTTT. Encoded protein: CASSPWGLRTGELFF.

This chain uses TRBV5-1 with TRBJ2-3; 12 bases align to TRBD2. The V and J ends lost 4 bases and 0 bases, in that order; junction bases with no gene match: 6. CDR3 length: 17 residues. CDR1 and CDR2 (germline): SGHRS, YFSETQ. The CDR3 region has the DNA TGCGCCAGCAGCCTAGGACTAGCGGGGTCTAGCACAGATACGCAGTATTTT. Amino acids: CASSLGLAGSSTDTQYF.

The V call is TRBV7-2, the J call TRBJ1-5; D remains ambiguous. Trimming shortened V by 1 base and J by 4 bases, and 8 bases separated the two germline ends. The CDR3 is 14 residues long. Germline V gives CDR1 SGHTA, CDR2 FQGNSA. DNA of the CDR3: TGTGCCAGCAGCTTAGGGACTTATAATCAGCCCCAGCATTTT. Residues: CASSLGTYNQPQHF.

The J gene is TRBJ2-3, the V gene TRBV2; the D gene is possibly TRBD2 (7 bases). The ends were cut back, 7 bases at V and 0 bases at J, with 14 bases in the middle. CDR3 length equals 15 residues. Germline V lookup: CDR1 SNHLY, CDR2 FYNNEI. The CDR3 region is CASKGGVRSTDTQYF. The CDR3 region has the DNA TGTGCCAGCAAAGGGGGGGTCCGCAGCACAGATACGCAGTATTTT.